Shown below are 21 T cell receptor beta chains from a single sample sequenced in a study of molecular identifiers for immune sequencing clone quantification. TCRdb itself ran the PCR reads through MiXCR, one entry per CDR3 protein. The repertoire holds about 500,000 distinct CDR3 sequences, about 21% seen once, with 0.7% to 1% in the top ten. Sequencing used naive CD8+ T cells from blood, with Jurkat cell RNA spiked in. Indicated subset: FACS-sorted CD8+CD4-CCR7+CD45RA+ naive T cells. These receptors all stem from a human donor in good health. Some libraries in this study had Jurkat cell RNA spiked in.

This clonotype has ten or more counts. This rearrangement joins TRBV28 to TRBJ2-5, with a tentative D call TRBD2 (6 bases). V was cut by 3 bases and J by 2 bases, with 19 bases left in between. This CDR3 is 17 amino acids long. Germline values: CDR1 MDHEN, CDR2 SYDVKM. The CDR3 bases are TGTGCCAGCAGTTTGACTCCGGACTATTGGGAGCAAGAGACCCAGTACTTC. As protein: CASSLTPDYWEQETQYF. Filled out from reference TRBV28 and TRBJ2-5, the complete variable domain reads DVKVTQSSRYLVKRTGEKVFLECVQDMDHENMFWYRQDPGLGLRLIYFSYDVKMKEKGDIPEGYSVSREKKERFSLILESASTNQTSMYLCASSLTPDYWEQETQYFGPGTRLLVL.

This clonotype was seen repeatedly, ten times or more. The chain uses TRBV27 and TRBJ2-7; D possibly corresponds to TRBD2 (5 bases). The CDR3 sequence is 13 residues long. V lost 4 bases, J lost 4 bases, and 11 bases lay in between. Germline lookup yields CDR1 MNHEY and CDR2 SMNVEV (reference sequence). The CDR3 DNA is TGTGCCAGCAGTTATGGTCCGGGGTACGAGCAGTACTTC. Amino acids: CASSYGPGYEQYF.

This clonotype appeared a few times. V and J are TRBV25-1 and TRBJ2-7, with TRBD1 matching over 7 bases. Germline loops: CDR1 MGHDK, CDR2 SYGVNS. Unmatched junction bases numbered 5, after V lost 6 bases and J lost 6 bases. This CDR3 is built from 12 residues. The CDR3 DNA reads TGTGCCAGCAGACTAGGGGGCGGCGAGCAGTACTTC. Its translation is CASRLGGGEQYF.

V and J are TRBV19 and TRBJ1-5; 8 bases fit TRBD1. Germline assignment: CDR1 LNHDA and CDR2 SQIVND (reference sequence). Germline trimming cut 9 bases from V and 3 bases from J; bases unmatched to any gene: 4. The CDR3 consists of 13 residues. CDR3 sequence: CASGQGSNQPQHF. The CDR3 nucleotides read TGTGCCAGCGGACAGGGCTCCAATCAGCCCCAGCATTTT. The full variable domain, rest sourced from reference TRBV19 and TRBJ1-5, is DGGITQSPKYLFRKEGQNVTLSCEQNLNHDAMYWYRQDPGQGLRLIYYSQIVNDFQKGDIAEGYSVSREKKESFPLTVTSAQKNPTAFYLCASGQGSNQPQHFGDGTRLSIL.

The chain links TRBV7-8 to TRBJ2-5; 9 bases line up with TRBD1. V dropped 1 base and J dropped 5; count of bases not matched to a gene: 5. The CDR3 extends over 15 amino acids. Germline CDR1 reads SGHVS; CDR2 reads FQNEAQ. The DNA of the CDR3 is TGTGCCAGCAGCTTAGTGGATGGGACAGGGGAGACCCAGTACTTC. This gives the protein CASSLVDGTGETQYF.

This clonotype was picked up a small number of times. The chain has TRBV9 and TRBJ1-5; perhaps TRBD1 as D (6 bases). CDR1 is SGDLS and CDR2 is YYNGEE in the germline V gene. CDR3 length: 15 residues. V was trimmed by 7 bases and J by 5 bases, leaving 19 bases between them. CDR3 nucleotides: TGTGCCAGCTACGGGGGGCAGGGTGACGATCAGCCCCAGCATTTT. It yields the protein CASYGGQGDDQPQHF.

This chain's CDR3 is CASSPGLAGISGANVLTF. As DNA, the CDR3 is TGTGCCAGCTCACCAGGACTAGCGGGGATCTCTGGGGCCAACGTCCTGACTTTC. The chain combines TRBV18 with TRBJ2-6; 12 nucleotides match TRBD2. After removal of 2 bases from V and 0 bases from J, the junction contained 2 bases not matched to a gene. CDR1 KGHSH and CDR2 LQKENI come from the germline V gene. The CDR3 runs 18 residues.

V usage is TRBV20-1 and J usage is TRBJ2-7, with D unresolved. V lost 2 bases and J lost 0, with 8 bases in between. Germline V gene data show CDR1 as DFQATT and CDR2 as SNEGSKA (reference sequence). The CDR3 totals 13 residues. The CDR3 sequence is CSARLRDSYEQYF. The CDR3 bases are TGCAGTGCTAGACTTAGGGACTCCTACGAGCAGTACTTC.

This sequence joins TRBV2 and TRBJ2-3; D perhaps matches TRBD1 (5 bases). The V end was cut by 3 bases, the J end by 2 bases, with 12 bases between. The CDR3 is 15 residues long. Germline V CDR1 and CDR2: SNHLY, FYNNEI. The CDR3 DNA is TGTGCCAGCAGTGAGCCAGGGATGACCACAGATACGCAGTATTTT. Amino acids: CASSEPGMTTDTQYF. The full variable domain, with the rest looked up from reference TRBV2 and TRBJ2-3, is EPEVTQTPSHQVTQMGQEVILRCVPISNHLYFYWYRQILGQKVEFLVSFYNNEISEKSEIFDDQFSVERPDGSNFTLKIRSTKLEDSAMYFCASSEPGMTTDTQYFGPGTRLTVL.

The chain has TRBV20-1 and TRBJ2-7; 9 nucleotides align to TRBD1. The CDR3 length is 17 residues. The germline gives CDR1 DFQATT, CDR2 SNEGSKA (reference sequence). With V trimmed by 3 bases and J by 4 bases, 16 bases remained unmatched. CDR3 bases: TGCAGTGCTAGGGGCCGAACCAACAGGGGGCAGTTGTACGAGCAGTACTTC. This codes for CSARGRTNRGQLYEQYF.

Concerning this clonotype: A much more abundant neighbour one base away suggests this may be a read error. The chain is built from TRBV12-3 or TRBV12-4 and TRBJ2-3; D perhaps matches TRBD2 (5 bases). Trimming cost V 1 base and J 1 base, with 12 bases left between them. This CDR3 comprises 16 residues. The CDR3 spells CASSLGSGSGTDTQYF. DNA for the CDR3: TGTGCCAGCAGTTTAGGGTCGGGTAGCGGCACAGATACGCAGTATTTT.

This chain links TRBV19 with TRBJ2-6; D unresolved. The CDR3 totals 17 residues. V lost 5 bases and J lost 3, with 17 bases in between. Germline V gene lookup returns CDR1 LNHDA and CDR2 SQIVND (reference sequence). Here the CDR3 DNA reads TGTGCCAGTAGTGCAGGTGTGGTTTTCAGTGGGGCCAACGTCCTGACTTTC. This translates into CASSAGVVFSGANVLTF.

CDR3 bases: TGCGCCAGCAGCTTGGGACAGGGGGCGCGTTCCACTGAAGCTTTCTTT. Encoded protein: CASSLGQGARSTEAFF. The chain couples TRBV5-1 to TRBJ1-1; TRBD1 aligns across 10 bases. The junction had 6 bases not matched to a gene; V was cut back by 0 bases and J by 4 bases. CDR3 length: 16 residues. Looked up from germline, CDR1 is SGHRS and CDR2 is YFSETQ. The full variable domain, with the rest looked up from reference TRBV5-1 and TRBJ1-1, is KAGVTQTPRYLIKTRGQQVTLSCSPISGHRSVSWYQQTPGQGLQFLFEYFSETQRNKGNFPGRFSGRQFSNSRSEMNVSTLELGDSALYLCASSLGQGARSTEAFFGQGTRLTVV.

This clonotype was detected only a few times. The rearrangement joins TRBV6-2 or TRBV6-3 to TRBJ1-1; D call uncertain. V dropped 1 base and J dropped 4 bases, with 10 bases sitting between them. The germline V gene encodes CDR1 MNHEY and CDR2 SVGEGT. The CDR3 is made up of 14 amino acids. The CDR3 spells CASSYFQEGTEAFF. CDR3 sequence (DNA): TGTGCCAGCAGTTACTTCCAAGAGGGCACTGAAGCTTTCTTT.

This clonotype occurred a few times. The chain uses TRBV19 and TRBJ2-7, with TRBD2 as a possible D gene (5 bases). The CDR3 length is 14 residues. Trimming stripped 3 bases from V and 4 bases from J, with 13 bases between. CDR1 is LNHDA, CDR2 SQIVND, per germline (reference sequence). CDR3: CASSMAGFWYEQYF. The CDR3 DNA follows: TGTGCCAGTAGTATGGCGGGTTTTTGGTACGAGCAGTACTTC.

Ten or more counts support this clonotype. V is TRBV5-6 and J is TRBJ2-5; 8 nucleotides match TRBD1. The CDR3 loop spans 12 amino acids. V lost 9 bases and J lost 4; bases outside the gene matches: 5. Germline lookup yields CDR1 SGHDT and CDR2 YYEEEE. The CDR3 DNA sequence: TGTGCCACAACAGGGGGTGGAGAGACCCAGTACTTC. It encodes CATTGGGETQYF.

This clonotype was counted ten times or more. The rearrangement uses TRBV29-1 and TRBJ2-3; 11 bases map to TRBD2. V lost 4 bases and J lost 2; bases outside the gene matches: 8. The CDR3 loop spans 16 amino acids. In germline, CDR1 is SQVTM, CDR2 ANQGSEA. The CDR3: CSVVLAGELVTDTQYF. The CDR3 DNA is TGCAGCGTTGTACTAGCGGGAGAATTGGTCACAGATACGCAGTATTTT.

This clonotype was picked up a small number of times. The V gene is TRBV18, the J gene TRBJ2-3; weak D call: TRBD2 (5 bases). Germline V gene lookup returns CDR1 KGHSH and CDR2 LQKENI. This CDR3 is built from 15 residues. V lost 4 bases, J lost 1 base, and 12 bases lay in between. The CDR3 nucleotides read TGTGCCAGCTCACTAGATGCCGGGGGCACAGATACGCAGTATTTT. Translated, it gives CASSLDAGGTDTQYF.

This chain links TRBV12-5 with TRBJ1-2; 7 bases are shared with TRBD1. Trimming took 5 bases from V and 4 from J; bases not matched to a gene: 13. The CDR3 spans 16 residues. The germline V gene encodes CDR1 LGHNT and CDR2 FRNRAP. The CDR3 DNA sequence: TGTGCTAGTGGTCCCAGGGGGGGCAAGGACCTCTATGGCTACACCTTC. Encoded protein: CASGPRGGKDLYGYTF.

This clonotype was observed at least ten times. The rearrangement joins TRBV18 to TRBJ1-2, with D unresolved. The CDR3 consists of 11 residues. Germline CDR1 is KGHSH and CDR2 is LQKENI. V gave up 2 bases and J gave up 3 bases, with 1 base separating them. The CDR3 loop reads CASSPDYGYTF. The CDR3 DNA reads TGTGCCAGCTCACCAGACTATGGCTACACCTTC.

The chain carries TRBV27 and TRBJ2-7; TRBD1 agrees at 10 bases. Trimming removed 8 bases from V and 11 bases from J; junction bases left unmatched: 9. The CDR3 is 12 residues long. The germline gives CDR1 MNHEY, CDR2 SMNVEV (reference sequence). The CDR3: CASGTGTGDKYF. The DNA for the CDR3 is TGTGCCAGCGGGACGGGGACAGGGGATAAGTACTTC.